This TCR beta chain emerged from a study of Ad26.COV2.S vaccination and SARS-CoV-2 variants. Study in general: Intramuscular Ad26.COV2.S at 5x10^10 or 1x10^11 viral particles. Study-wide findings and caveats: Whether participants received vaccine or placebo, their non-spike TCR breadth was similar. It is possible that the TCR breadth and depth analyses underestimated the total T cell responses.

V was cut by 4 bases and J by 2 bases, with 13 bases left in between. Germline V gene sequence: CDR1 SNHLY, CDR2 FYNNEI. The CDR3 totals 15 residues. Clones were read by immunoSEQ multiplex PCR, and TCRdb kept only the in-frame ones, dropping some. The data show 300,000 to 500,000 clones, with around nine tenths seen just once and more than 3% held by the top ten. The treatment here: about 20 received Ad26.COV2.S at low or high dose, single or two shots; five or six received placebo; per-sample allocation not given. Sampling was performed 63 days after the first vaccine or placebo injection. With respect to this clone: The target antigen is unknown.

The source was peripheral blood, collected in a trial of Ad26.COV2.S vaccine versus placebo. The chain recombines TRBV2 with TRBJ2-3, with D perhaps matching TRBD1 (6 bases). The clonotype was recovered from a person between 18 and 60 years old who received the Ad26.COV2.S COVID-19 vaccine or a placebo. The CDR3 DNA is TGTGCCAGCAGTGCGGAACAGGGATACACAGATACGCAGTATTTT. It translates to CASSAEQGYTDTQYF.